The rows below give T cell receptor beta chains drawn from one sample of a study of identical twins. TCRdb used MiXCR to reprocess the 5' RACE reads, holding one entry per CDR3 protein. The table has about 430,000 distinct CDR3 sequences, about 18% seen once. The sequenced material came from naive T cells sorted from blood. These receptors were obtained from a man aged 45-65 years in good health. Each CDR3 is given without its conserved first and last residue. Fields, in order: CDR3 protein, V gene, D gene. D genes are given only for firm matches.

ASSLYSVLNEQY,TRBV27,.
SAGSKSYNEQF,TRBV29-1,.
ASSSKRERSGYT,TRBV18,.
ASSLTSGEYQETQY,TRBV5-1,TRBD2
SARDIRTSGRYEQY,TRBV20-1,TRBD2
ASSFGGNNYEQY,TRBV28,.
SATPTTTYEQY,TRBV20-1,.
ASSLEWTYEQY,TRBV11-2,.
ASSSPGLAGEVETYEQY,TRBV5-1,TRBD2
SAPRQGAVLEQY,TRBV20-1,TRBD1
SANGVGHLYNEQF,TRBV20-1,.
ASSRGTFTDTQY,TRBV5-1,.
ASTKTGDTGELF,TRBV6-1,TRBD1
ASSLGQFQETQY,TRBV5-1,TRBD1
ASSWRVAGVAGNEQF,TRBV11-2,TRBD2
ASREFIIGTGELF,TRBV6-1,.
ASSQSLVVPGTRYEQY,TRBV3-1,.
ASRTSDSTGELF,TRBV28,.
ASSFTGTNNSPLH,TRBV5-6,.
ASSIGGTGFTYEQY,TRBV19,TRBD1
ASSSTSGYSSGANVLT,TRBV11-2,TRBD2
ASSRLGTDTQY,TRBV12-3/TRBV12-4,.
SARYGSRNYGYT,TRBV20-1,.
ASSLLRGHEQY,TRBV7-3,TRBD1
ASSLEVTSRIPYEQY,TRBV5-1,TRBD2
ASSSNPSGRARETQY,TRBV6-5,TRBD2
ASSLGGTGLAKNIQY,TRBV7-2,TRBD1
ASSLVAGQNNEQF,TRBV5-1,TRBD2
ASSTRLAGRADTQY,TRBV7-9,TRBD2
SAKGQGVEETQY,TRBV20-1,TRBD1
ASSPIAGGPRNEQF,TRBV27,TRBD2
ASRQGGVSETQY,TRBV12-3/TRBV12-4,.
ASSLTYFKLGVNTSGPTYEQY,TRBV13,TRBD2
ASGQTGPNTGELF,TRBV12-5,TRBD1
ASSEEGLATDTQY,TRBV5-1,.
ASSFGGEQF,TRBV12-3/TRBV12-4,.
ASSLEWCEQY,TRBV12-3/TRBV12-4,.
ASSLTSGSFDEQF,TRBV3-1,TRBD2
SARVFQGSYT,TRBV20-1,.
ATSDSTGRREAF,TRBV24-1,TRBD1
ASTFRDSLPSELF,TRBV5-1,TRBD1
ASSYNTGGFYNEQF,TRBV7-2,TRBD1
ATSSGAGGNQPQH,TRBV15,.
ASSHRDRRNYGYT,TRBV4-3,TRBD1
ASRADRGSEQY,TRBV6-6,TRBD1